The 18 T cell receptor beta chains listed next were all sequenced from one sample in a study of shared clonotypes between healthy human individuals. This table comes from immunoSEQ multiplex PCR, and its TCRdb copy is limited to in-frame clones, with some not included. The repertoire consists of millions of clones, with around 90% occurring once and the leading ten covering under 0.15%. Sequences were obtained from naive CD4+ T cells sorted from blood. Regarding subset: CD45RA+ positively selected. All receptors derive from a man aged 18 to 29 in good health.

The rearrangement joins TRBV11-2 to TRBJ2-2, with D possibly matching TRBD1 (6 bases). Between the trimmed V and J ends, which lost 5 bases and 6 bases, there was a span of 10 bases. Germline CDR1 and CDR2: SGHAT and FQNNGV. This CDR3 is built from 13 residues. CDR3 amino acids: CASSAQGSGELFF. The CDR3 DNA reads TGTGCCAGCAGCGCACAGGGATCCGGGGAGCTGTTTTTT.

Note on this clone: Other DNA sequences in this sample translate to the same CDR3. This chain connects TRBV14 to TRBJ1-1, with 8 bases lining up with TRBD1. The CDR3 contains 15 residues. Germline-derived CDR1 and CDR2 are SGHDN and FVKESK. V lost 1 base to trimming and J lost 1 base; unmatched junction nucleotides: 2. The CDR3 protein is CASSQVGTGNTEAFF. The CDR3 DNA sequence: TGTGCCAGCAGCCAAGTTGGGACAGGGAACACTGAAGCTTTCTTT.

The gene calls are TRBV5-1 and TRBJ1-1; D is unclear. The V end was cut by 0 bases, the J end by 0 bases, with 9 bases between. This CDR3 has 15 amino acids. Germline CDR1 SGHRS, CDR2 YFSETQ. CDR3: CASSLGGVVNTEAFF. Here the CDR3 DNA reads TGCGCCAGCAGCTTGGGTGGGGTGGTGAACACTGAAGCTTTCTTT.

The V call is TRBV15, the J call TRBJ2-1; no firm D call. The V gene lost 3 bases and the J gene lost 8 bases, with 14 bases spanning the gap. There are 14 residues in the CDR3. Looked up from germline, CDR1 is LNHNV and CDR2 is YYDKDF (reference sequence). The CDR3 DNA is TGTGCCACCAGCAGGCCCTTAGGGTACGATGAGCAGTTCTTC. It translates to CATSRPLGYDEQFF.

This sequence joins TRBV7-2 and TRBJ2-3; D unresolved. The germline V gene encodes CDR1 SGHTA and CDR2 FQGNSA. The CDR3 sequence is 14 residues long. Trimming took off 5 bases at V and 4 bases at J, with 13 bases between the two ends. Written as DNA, the CDR3 is TGTGCCAGCAGCCTAGAAGGTATATCAGATACGCAGTATTTT. Its protein product is CASSLEGISDTQYF. The whole variable domain, filled in from reference TRBV7-2 and TRBJ2-3, reads GAGVSQSPSNKVTEKGKDVELRCDPISGHTALYWYRQSLGQGLEFLIYFQGNSAPDKSGLPSDRFSAERTGGSVSTLTIQRTQQEDSAVYLCASSLEGISDTQYFGPGTRLTVL.

The chain recombines TRBV7-2 with TRBJ2-5, with D possibly matching TRBD1 (6 bases). Trimming removed 1 base at V and 12 bases at J, with 15 bases between. This CDR3 is 13 amino acids long. The germline V gene has CDR1 SGHTA and CDR2 FQGNSA. In nucleotides, the CDR3 is TGTGCCAGCAGCTTAGAAATGGACAGCGTCAAGTACTTC. Amino acid sequence: CASSLEMDSVKYF. The whole variable domain, filled in from reference TRBV7-2 and TRBJ2-5, reads GAGVSQSPSNKVTEKGKDVELRCDPISGHTALYWYRQSLGQGLEFLIYFQGNSAPDKSGLPSDRFSAERTGGSVSTLTIQRTQQEDSAVYLCASSLEMDSVKYFGPGTRLLVL.

The chain links TRBV7-2 to TRBJ2-3; D call uncertain. Germline values: CDR1 SGHTA, CDR2 FQGNSA. V was pared by 5 bases and J by 3 bases, with 18 bases between. The CDR3 spans 16 residues. The CDR3 sequence is CASSLHDMGGTDTQYF. CDR3 nucleotide sequence: TGTGCCAGCAGCCTACACGACATGGGCGGTACAGATACGCAGTATTTT.

The CDR3 bases are TGTGCCAGCAGTGACTACCGGGACAGGGGCGGGGAGACCCAGTACTTC. This sequence encodes CASSDYRDRGGETQYF. The V and J genes are TRBV28 and TRBJ2-5, with 10 bases identical to TRBD1. There are 16 residues in the CDR3. Germline V lookup: CDR1 MDHEN, CDR2 SYDVKM. Trimming took 5 bases from V and 5 from J; bases not matched to a gene: 11.

V gene TRBV18 combines with J gene TRBJ2-3; D may be TRBD1 or TRBD2 (5 bases each). Trimming removed 6 bases at V and 4 bases at J, with 11 bases between. The CDR3 contains 13 residues. Germline V gene data show CDR1 as KGHSH and CDR2 as LQKENI. The CDR3 DNA reads as TGTGCCAGCTCCTCTCTGGGGGCAGATACGCAGTATTTT. It is translated as CASSSLGADTQYF.

The rearrangement joins TRBV30 to TRBJ2-3; a weak D match, TRBD1 (6 bases). The germline V gene has CDR1 GTSNPN and CDR2 SVGIG (reference sequence). This CDR3 region has 15 residues. The V end lost 7 bases, the J end lost 2 bases, and 19 bases lay between the germline ends. CDR3 loop: CASARDTKNTDTQYF. CDR3 DNA sequence: TGTGCCTCGGCCCGGGACACAAAGAACACAGATACGCAGTATTTT.

This clone was seen a single time. The chain couples TRBV7-2 to TRBJ2-2, with 12 bases aligning to TRBD2. Unmatched junction bases numbered 4, after V lost 1 base and J lost 4 bases. This CDR3 has 17 residues. Germline loops: CDR1 SGHTA, CDR2 FQGNSA. This CDR3 is CASSLGLAGVFTGELFF. In nucleotides, the CDR3 is TGTGCCAGCAGCTTAGGACTAGCGGGAGTTTTCACCGGGGAGCTGTTTTTT. The full variable domain, with the rest looked up from reference TRBV7-2 and TRBJ2-2, is GAGVSQSPSNKVTEKGKDVELRCDPISGHTALYWYRQSLGQGLEFLIYFQGNSAPDKSGLPSDRFSAERTGGSVSTLTIQRTQQEDSAVYLCASSLGLAGVFTGELFFGEGSRLTVL.

On this clone itself: Distinct nucleotide sequences in the sample also encode this CDR3. The gene calls are TRBV30 and TRBJ2-7; possibly TRBD1 for D (5 bases). Germline assignment: CDR1 GTSNPN and CDR2 SVGIG (reference sequence). This CDR3 comprises 13 residues. Between the trimmed V and J ends, which lost 2 bases and 0 bases, there was a span of 8 bases. The CDR3 DNA follows: TGTGCCTGGAGTACTGGGGCCTCCTACGAGCAGTACTTC. This sequence encodes CAWSTGASYEQYF.

In its sample, this clone was seen a few times. In the same sample, other DNA sequences code for this CDR3. The J gene is TRBJ1-5, the V gene TRBV30; D ambiguous. V dropped 4 bases and J dropped 0 bases, with 7 bases sitting between them. This CDR3 region has 13 residues. CDR1 is GTSNPN, CDR2 SVGIG, per germline (reference sequence). CDR3 amino acids: CAWTGDSNQPQHF. The CDR3 DNA reads TGTGCCTGGACCGGAGATAGCAATCAGCCCCAGCATTTT.

This clone was seen a few times. V is TRBV2 and J is TRBJ1-2; the match to TRBD1 covers 8 bases. Unmatched junction bases numbered 1, after V lost 4 bases and J lost 3 bases. Germline CDR1 SNHLY, CDR2 FYNNEI. The CDR3 length is 13 residues. DNA of the CDR3: TGTGCCAGCAGTGGGACAGGGCACTATGGCTACACCTTC. It translates to CASSGTGHYGYTF.

The chain links TRBV9 to TRBJ2-4; the D call may be TRBD1 or TRBD2 (5 bases each). The CDR3 has 14 residues. Per the germline V gene, CDR1 is SGDLS and CDR2 is YYNGEE. V was trimmed by 3 bases and J by 10 bases, leaving 17 bases between them. The CDR3 nucleotides are TGTGCCAGCAGCGCAAACCGGGACGCCGGGATTCAGTACTTC. Translating gives CASSANRDAGIQYF.

The gene calls are TRBV19 and TRBJ2-7; D perhaps matches TRBD2 (6 bases). Germline CDR1 is LNHDA and CDR2 is SQIVND (reference sequence). This CDR3 region has 17 residues. V lost 6 bases, J lost 0 bases, and 21 bases lay in between. DNA of the CDR3: TGTGCCAGTAGGAATAAACCGGGACTGGGGAGCTCCTACGAGCAGTACTTC. This encodes CASRNKPGLGSSYEQYF.

The V and J genes are TRBV2 and TRBJ2-5; 9 bases fit TRBD1. The J segment lost 5 bases and the V segment lost 7 bases, leaving 5 bases of the junction unmatched. Germline assignment: CDR1 SNHLY and CDR2 FYNNEI. CDR3 length: 13 residues. CDR3 amino acids: CASNGQGRETQYF. DNA of the CDR3: TGTGCCAGCAACGGACAGGGGAGGGAGACCCAGTACTTC. Full variable domain (outside the CDR3, taken from reference TRBV2 and TRBJ2-5): EPEVTQTPSHQVTQMGQEVILRCVPISNHLYFYWYRQILGQKVEFLVSFYNNEISEKSEIFDDQFSVERPDGSNFTLKIRSTKLEDSAMYFCASNGQGRETQYFGPGTRLLVL.

Here the CDR3 reads CASSNDPDRRPYNEQFF. The CDR3 nucleotides are TGTGCCAGCAGTAACGACCCGGACAGGAGACCCTACAATGAGCAGTTCTTC. This chain links TRBV27 with TRBJ2-1; 7 nucleotides line up with TRBD1. V lost 5 bases and J lost 2; bases outside the gene matches: 12. CDR1 and CDR2 from the germline V gene are MNHEY and SMNVEV (reference sequence). The CDR3 is 17 amino acids.